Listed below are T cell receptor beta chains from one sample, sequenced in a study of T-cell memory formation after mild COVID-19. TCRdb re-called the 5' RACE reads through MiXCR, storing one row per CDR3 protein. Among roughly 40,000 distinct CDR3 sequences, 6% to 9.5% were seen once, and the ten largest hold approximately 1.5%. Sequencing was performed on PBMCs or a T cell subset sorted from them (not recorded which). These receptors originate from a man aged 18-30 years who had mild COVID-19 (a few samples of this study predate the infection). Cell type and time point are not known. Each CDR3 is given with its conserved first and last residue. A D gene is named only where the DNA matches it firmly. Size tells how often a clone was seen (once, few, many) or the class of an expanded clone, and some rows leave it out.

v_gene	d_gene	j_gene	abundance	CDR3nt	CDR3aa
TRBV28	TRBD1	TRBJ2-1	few	TGTGCCAGCAGTTCGCCGGACAGGGGCGGCCGCAATGAGCAGTTCTTC	CASSSPDRGGRNEQFF
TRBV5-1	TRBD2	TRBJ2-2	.	TGCGCCAGCAGCTCCACTAGCGGGTACACCGGGGAGCTGTTTTTT	CASSSTSGYTGELFF
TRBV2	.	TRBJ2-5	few	TGTGCCAGCAATACGGTCTGGGGGGAGACCCAGTACTTC	CASNTVWGETQYF
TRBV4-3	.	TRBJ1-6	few	TGCGCCAGCAGCCAAGATCTATTTTCACCCCTCCACTTT	CASSQDLFSPLHF
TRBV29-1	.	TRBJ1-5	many	TGCAGCGCACAGGAGGGGGATCAGCCCCAGCATTTT	CSAQEGDQPQHF
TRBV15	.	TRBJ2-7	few	TGTGCCACCAGCAGAGATGTCCCAGGGACCTACGAGCAGTACTTC	CATSRDVPGTYEQYF
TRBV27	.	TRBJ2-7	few	TGTGCCAGCAGCCCCTGGAGTTCATACGAGCAGTACTTC	CASSPWSSYEQYF
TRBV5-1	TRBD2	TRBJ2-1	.	TGCGCCAGCAGCTTGAATAGCGGGGGTAATGAGCAGTTCTTC	CASSLNSGGNEQFF
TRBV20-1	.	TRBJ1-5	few	TGCAGTGCCAGGCAACTCTCCGGCAATCAGCCCCAGCATTTT	CSARQLSGNQPQHF
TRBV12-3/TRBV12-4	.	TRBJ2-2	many	TGTGCCAGCAGTTTAAACAGCCGGAGCACCGGGGAGCTGTTTTTT	CASSLNSRSTGELFF
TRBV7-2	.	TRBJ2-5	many	TGTGCCAGCAGCTTAGGGAGCGGTCAAGAGACCCAGTACTTC	CASSLGSGQETQYF
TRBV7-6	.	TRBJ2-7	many	TGTGCCAGCAGCTTATGGGGAGGCAGTTCCTACGAGCAGTACTTC	CASSLWGGSSYEQYF
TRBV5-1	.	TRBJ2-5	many	TGCGCCAGCAGCTTGCAGGATAGAGAGACCCAGTACTTC	CASSLQDRETQYF
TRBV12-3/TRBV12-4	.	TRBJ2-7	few	TGTGCCAGCAGTTTAAGGGGGAACGACTACGAGCAGTACTTC	CASSLRGNDYEQYF
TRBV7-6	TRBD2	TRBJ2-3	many	TGTGCCAGCAGCTTTAGCGGGGGCGAGGGGGGTACGCAGTATTTT	CASSFSGGEGGTQYF
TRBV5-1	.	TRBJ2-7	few	TGCGCCAGCACAAGGGACCTTAGCTCCTACGAGCAGTACTTC	CASTRDLSSYEQYF
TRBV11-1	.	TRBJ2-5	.	TGTGCCAGCAGCTTATCTCGCAGCCAAGAGACCCAGTACTTC	CASSLSRSQETQYF
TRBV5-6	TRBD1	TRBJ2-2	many	TGTGCCAGCAGGCCCGGGACAGGGGACACCGGGGAGCTGTTTTTT	CASRPGTGDTGELFF
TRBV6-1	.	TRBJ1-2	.	TGTGCCACCGCCTCTGATGGCCTTGGCTACACCTTC	CATASDGLGYTF
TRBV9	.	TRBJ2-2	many	TGTGCCAGCAGCCCCAGGACAGACACCGGGGAGCTGTTTTTT	CASSPRTDTGELFF
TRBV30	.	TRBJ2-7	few	TGTGCCGGAGGGAAGGGCCTTTACGAGCAGTACTTC	CAGGKGLYEQYF
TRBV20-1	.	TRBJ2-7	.	TGCAGTGGGAGAGGGGAGTACGAGCAGTACTTC	CSGRGEYEQYF
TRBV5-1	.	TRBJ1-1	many	TGCGCCAGCAGCTTGGCCGGGGGACGCGACACTGAAGCTTTCTTT	CASSLAGGRDTEAFF
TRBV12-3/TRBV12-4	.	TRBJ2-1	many	TGTGCCAGCAGTCAGGGGGCGGGGGGAAGCAATGAGCAGTTCTTC	CASSQGAGGSNEQFF
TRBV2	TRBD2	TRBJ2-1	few	TGTGCCTGCACCGCCGGGACTAGCGGGTTCAATGAGCAGTTCTTC	CACTAGTSGFNEQFF
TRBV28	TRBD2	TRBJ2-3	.	TGTGCCAGCTCGGGCGGGGGGGCTACAGATACGCAGTATTTT	CASSGGGATDTQYF
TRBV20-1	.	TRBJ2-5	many	TGCAGTGCTAGGGGTCCGGCTGGGGCCGGGGAGACCCAGTACTTC	CSARGPAGAGETQYF
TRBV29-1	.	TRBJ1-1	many	TGCAGCGTTGAAGACTGGGGCCTAGGATGGGCTTTCTTT	CSVEDWGLGWAFF
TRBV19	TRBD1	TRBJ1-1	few	TGTGCCAGTAGTACCTTGGACAGGGGCCTGAACACTGAAGCTTTCTTT	CASSTLDRGLNTEAFF
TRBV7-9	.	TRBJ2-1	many	TGTGCCAGCAGTATAGGGAGCTCCTACAATGAGCAGTTCTTC	CASSIGSSYNEQFF
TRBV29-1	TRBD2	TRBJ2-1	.	TGCAGCGTTGAGGGAAGCGGGGGGTTTTCGGAGCAGTTCTTC	CSVEGSGGFSEQFF
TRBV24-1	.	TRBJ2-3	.	TGTGCCACCAGTGTACGGGGGCCCACAGATACGCAGTATTTT	CATSVRGPTDTQYF
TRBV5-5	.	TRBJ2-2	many	TGTGCCAGCAGCTTGGCTTGGGGATCCACCGGGGAGCTGTTTTTT	CASSLAWGSTGELFF
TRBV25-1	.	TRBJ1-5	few	TGTGCCAGCAGTGAGGGGGGCAGAGGCAATCAGCCCCAGCATTTT	CASSEGGRGNQPQHF
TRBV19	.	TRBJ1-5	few	TGTGCCAGTACTCGGGACCATAATCAGCCCCAGCATTTT	CASTRDHNQPQHF
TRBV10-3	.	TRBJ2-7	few	TGTGCCATCTCCCCAGGGTACGAGCAGTACTTC	CAISPGYEQYF
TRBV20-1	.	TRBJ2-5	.	TGCAGTGCTAGCCCGGGGGTATTCCAAGAGACCCAGTACTTC	CSASPGVFQETQYF
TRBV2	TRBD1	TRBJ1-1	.	TGTGCCAGCAGAGGAACAGGGGGAGGCTTTCAGTATCCTGAAGCTTTCTTT	CASRGTGGGFQYPEAFF
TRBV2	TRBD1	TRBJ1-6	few	TGTGCCAGCGGGGGACAGTCTGAAAATTCACCCCTCCACTTT	CASGGQSENSPLHF
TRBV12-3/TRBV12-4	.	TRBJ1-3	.	TGTGCCAGCAGTTTAAAGGTCCTCGGGATCTCTGGAAACACCATATATTTT	CASSLKVLGISGNTIYF
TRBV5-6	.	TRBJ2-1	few	TGTGCCAGCAGCTTGGTGTCTCGGCGTGAGCAGTTCTTC	CASSLVSRREQFF
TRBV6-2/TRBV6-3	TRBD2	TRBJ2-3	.	TGTGCCAGCAGTTCCCTAGCGGGGGGGACCCTTTATACGCAGTATTTT	CASSSLAGGTLYTQYF
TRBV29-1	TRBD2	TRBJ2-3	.	TGCAGCGCGCCTGGGGGGGGCACAGATACGCAGTATTTT	CSAPGGGTDTQYF
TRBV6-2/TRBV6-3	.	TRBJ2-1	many	TGTGCCAGCAGACGGGACGGGAGCAATGAGCAGTTCTTC	CASRRDGSNEQFF
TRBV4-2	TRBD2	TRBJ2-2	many	TGTGCCAGCAGCCACTACCTGGGACTAGCGGGGCCGAACACCGGGGAGCTGTTTTTT	CASSHYLGLAGPNTGELFF
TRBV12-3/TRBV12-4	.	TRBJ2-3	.	TGTGCCAGCAGCATCAGGGGGGCAGATACGCAGTATTTT	CASSIRGADTQYF
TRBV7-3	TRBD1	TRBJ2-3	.	TGTGCCAGCAGCTCGGGACAGGGTATCGCAGATACGCAGTATTTT	CASSSGQGIADTQYF
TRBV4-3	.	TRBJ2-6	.	TGCGCCAGCAGCCAAGGAAATGGGGCCAACGTCCTGACTTTC	CASSQGNGANVLTF
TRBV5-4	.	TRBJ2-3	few	TGTGCCAGCAGCTTGGAATTGGGCGGTACGCAGTATTTT	CASSLELGGTQYF
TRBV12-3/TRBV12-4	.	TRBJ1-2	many	TGTGCCAGCAGTTTAGCTGGGGGGAGGGCCTATGGCTACACCTTC	CASSLAGGRAYGYTF
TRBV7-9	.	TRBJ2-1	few	TGTGCCAGCAGCTTAGAAGTCGGCGGGCCGGTCTACAATGAGCAGTTCTTC	CASSLEVGGPVYNEQFF